One and the same sample provided the 24 T cell receptor beta chains below, sequenced in a study of T cell responses to AZD1222 COVID-19 vaccine. Some clones are missing from TCRdb's copy, which holds only in-frame ones; the method was immunoSEQ multiplex PCR. The sample carries some 130,000 clones, nearly 90% recorded once. Sequenced material: peripheral blood, taken 28 days after the second AZD1222 dose. These receptors all stem from an adult who received the AZD1222 COVID-19 vaccine.

The chain combines TRBV7-9 with TRBJ1-1; 11 bases line up with TRBD1. CDR1 is SEHNR and CDR2 is FQNEAQ in the germline V gene (reference sequence). Losses at the gene ends were 4 bases for V and 3 bases for J; bases not matched to a gene: 4. This CDR3 has 15 residues. CDR3 nucleotides: TGTGCCAGCAGCTGGGGGGACAGGGGGTACACTGAAGCTTTCTTT. It specifies CASSWGDRGYTEAFF.

The V call is TRBV29-1, the J call TRBJ2-7; tentative D call: TRBD1 (6 bases). CDR3 length equals 13 residues. Trimming pared 3 bases from V and 6 bases from J, leaving 15 bases between. Germline V gene sequence: CDR1 SQVTM, CDR2 ANQGSEA. The CDR3 DNA is TGCAGCGTTGAGATTGTGGTGACAGGCGAGCAGTACTTC. Its translation is CSVEIVVTGEQYF.

In this sample, this clone turned up a few times. V is TRBV9 and J is TRBJ1-2, with D unclear. The CDR3 sequence is 13 residues long. Germline V gene lookup returns CDR1 SGDLS and CDR2 YYNGEE. Deletions cut 2 bases from V and 3 bases from J, with 8 bases between. CDR3: CASSVGEDYGYTF. The CDR3 coding sequence is TGTGCCAGCAGCGTCGGGGAGGACTATGGCTACACCTTC.

In this sample, this clone turned up a few times. The chain couples TRBV29-1 to TRBJ1-2, with a weak D call TRBD1 (5 bases). With 7 bases removed from V and 4 bases from J, the gap between germline ends came to 16 bases. Germline CDR1 and CDR2: SQVTM and ANQGSEA. This CDR3 region has 13 residues. DNA of the CDR3: TGCAGCGAAAAGGGACCGGGTTTCTATGGCTACACCTTC. Amino acids: CSEKGPGFYGYTF.

J is TRBJ1-6 and V is TRBV2, with D uncertain. The CDR3 covers 14 residues. V lost 4 bases, J lost 0 bases, and 4 bases lay in between. Germline assignment: CDR1 SNHLY and CDR2 FYNNEI. CDR3 loop: CASSVSSYNSPLHF. The CDR3 DNA reads TGTGCCAGCAGTGTAAGCTCCTATAATTCACCCCTCCACTTT.

This chain links TRBV2 with TRBJ2-1, with TRBD2 as a possible D gene (6 bases). V shed 6 bases and J shed 0 bases, with 12 bases lying between them. The germline CDR1 and CDR2 sequences are SNHLY and FYNNEI. This CDR3 comprises 15 residues. Written as DNA, the CDR3 is TGTGCCAGCAGCCCGGGACTCCGCTCCTACAATGAGCAGTTCTTC. Amino acid sequence: CASSPGLRSYNEQFF.

The chain has TRBV7-9 and TRBJ1-1; D uncertain. The ends were cut back, 1 base at V and 6 bases at J, with 12 bases in the middle. The CDR3 loop spans 14 amino acids. The germline CDR1 and CDR2 sequences are SEHNR and FQNEAQ (reference sequence). The CDR3 spells CASSLEGPEAEAFF. CDR3 coding DNA: TGTGCCAGCAGCTTAGAGGGCCCAGAAGCTGAAGCTTTCTTT.

The genes are TRBV7-7 and TRBJ2-5; tentatively, D is TRBD1 (5 bases). Germline assignment: CDR1 SSHAT and CDR2 FNYEAQ (reference sequence). The CDR3 spans 15 residues. The V gene lost 1 base and the J gene lost 5 bases, with 14 bases spanning the gap. The CDR3, as DNA: TGTGCCAGCAGCTTAGGCAGGCAGGGCACGGAGACCCAGTACTTC. Protein product: CASSLGRQGTETQYF.

The chain links TRBV28 to TRBJ2-4; D perhaps matches TRBD2 (6 bases). V was cut by 10 bases and J by 4 bases, with 14 bases left in between. This CDR3 is built from 13 residues. Germline V gene lookup returns CDR1 MDHEN and CDR2 SYDVKM. CDR3: CAISQGGKNIQYF. The CDR3 region has the DNA TGTGCCATCTCGCAGGGAGGTAAAAACATTCAGTACTTC.

The chain employs TRBV19 and TRBJ1-2; D is perhaps TRBD1 (6 bases). The germline CDR1 and CDR2 sequences are LNHDA and SQIVND (reference sequence). CDR3 size: 15 residues. Trimming shortened V by 3 bases and J by 3 bases, and 14 bases separated the two germline ends. CDR3 nucleotide sequence: TGTGCCAGTAGTATCGCCACTTCAGGGGACTATGGCTACACCTTC. Amino acid sequence: CASSIATSGDYGYTF.

This clone was counted once. This rearrangement joins TRBV6-5 to TRBJ1-6; no reliable D call. Germline V lookup: CDR1 MNHEY, CDR2 SVGAGI. The CDR3 covers 12 residues. Deletions cut 5 bases from V and 9 bases from J, with 8 bases between. The CDR3 sequence: CASSPPGSPLHF. The CDR3 DNA sequence: TGTGCCAGCAGTCCACCGGGTTCACCCCTCCACTTT.

This sequence joins TRBV2 and TRBJ2-2; the match to TRBD2 covers 8 bases. The CDR3 length is 17 residues. V lost 8 bases, J lost 7 bases, and 18 bases stayed unmatched. The germline CDR1 and CDR2 sequences are SNHLY and FYNNEI. This chain's CDR3 is CASGPGLGGVRGGELFF. CDR3 nucleotides: TGTGCCAGCGGACCGGGACTAGGAGGGGTCCGCGGCGGGGAGCTGTTTTTT.

This chain's CDR3 is CATSATTQETQYF. The DNA for the CDR3 is TGTGCCACCAGTGCGACTACCCAAGAGACCCAGTACTTC. The chain couples TRBV24-1 to TRBJ2-5; tentatively, D is TRBD2 (5 bases). This CDR3 is built from 13 residues. The germline CDR1 and CDR2 sequences are KGHDR and SFDVKD. V was shortened by 5 bases and J by 1 base, with 7 bases between the two germline ends.

This chain connects TRBV27 to TRBJ2-7, with D perhaps matching TRBD1 or TRBD2 (5 bases each). Germline-derived CDR1 and CDR2 are MNHEY and SMNVEV (reference sequence). V lost 7 bases to trimming and J lost 0 bases, with 13 bases between them. The CDR3 extends over 14 amino acids. The CDR3 reads CASKFGDHSYEQYF. The DNA of the CDR3 is TGTGCCAGCAAGTTCGGGGACCACTCCTACGAGCAGTACTTC.

The J gene is TRBJ2-2, the V gene TRBV6-1; tentative D call: TRBD2 (6 bases). CDR1 is MNHNS, CDR2 SASEGT, per germline. The ends were cut back, 0 bases at V and 5 bases at J, with 16 bases in the middle. The CDR3 sequence is 17 residues long. The CDR3 DNA sequence: TGTGCCAGCAGTGAAGCGCTTCGGGGGAGCCGAACCGGGGAGCTGTTTTTT. It is translated as CASSEALRGSRTGELFF.

The chain carries TRBV28 and TRBJ1-2, with D possibly TRBD1 on 6 matching bases. The CDR3 loop spans 15 amino acids. Germline V gene sequence: CDR1 MDHEN, CDR2 SYDVKM. V was trimmed by 1 base and J by 2 bases, leaving 11 bases between them. This chain's CDR3 is CASSLYPGQNYGYTF. The CDR3 DNA reads as TGTGCCAGCAGTTTATACCCCGGACAGAACTATGGCTACACCTTC.

The chain has TRBV28 and TRBJ2-2; D gene unclear. V shed 8 bases and J shed 0 bases, with 7 bases lying between them. The CDR3 totals 13 residues. Germline CDR1 reads MDHEN; CDR2 reads SYDVKM. The CDR3 nucleotides read TGTGCCAGCTACTTAGCGAACACCGGGGAGCTGTTTTTT. Amino acid sequence: CASYLANTGELFF.

The V gene is TRBV6-5, the J gene TRBJ1-1; no definite D call. Trimming took off 7 bases at V and 3 bases at J, with 12 bases between the two ends. This CDR3 is built from 13 residues. Germline CDR1 reads MNHEY; CDR2 reads SVGAGI. The CDR3 region is CASNRRVDTEAFF. The CDR3 DNA is TGTGCCAGCAATAGGCGGGTCGACACTGAAGCTTTCTTT.

The chain uses TRBV11-3 and TRBJ2-2; D unclear. The length of the CDR3 is 14 residues. Looked up from germline, CDR1 is SGHNT and CDR2 is YENEEA. V dropped 4 bases and J dropped 0 bases, with 6 bases sitting between them. The CDR3 DNA sequence: TGTGCCAGCAGCTCGCAGGCGAACACCGGGGAGCTGTTTTTT. Its protein is CASSSQANTGELFF.

V is TRBV5-5 and J is TRBJ2-7; D is uncertain. The CDR3 runs 13 residues. From germline, CDR1 is SGHKS and CDR2 YYEKEE (reference sequence). Trimming left V 1 base short and J 5 bases short, with 10 bases between. CDR3 amino acids: CASSLWGSNEQYF. The CDR3 DNA is TGTGCCAGCAGCTTGTGGGGTAGCAACGAGCAGTACTTC.

The chain uses TRBV19 and TRBJ2-7; 9 bases line up with TRBD1. Germline CDR1 LNHDA, CDR2 SQIVND (reference sequence). CDR3 length equals 13 residues. The V gene end was trimmed by 10 bases and the J gene end by 2 bases; junction bases not matched to a gene: 6. CDR3 sequence (DNA): TGTGCCACTGAGGACAGGGGAACCTACGAGCAGTACTTC. It codes for CATEDRGTYEQYF.

This chain links TRBV2 with TRBJ2-2; weak D call: TRBD1 (5 bases). V was shortened by 4 bases and J by 9 bases, with 18 bases between the two germline ends. This CDR3 is built from 15 residues. Per the germline V gene, CDR1 is SNHLY and CDR2 is FYNNEI. The CDR3 here is CASSVGQGPYRELFF. CDR3 sequence (DNA): TGTGCCAGCAGTGTCGGGCAGGGTCCATACCGGGAGCTGTTTTTT.

The chain links TRBV9 to TRBJ1-2; possibly TRBD1 for D (6 bases). Germline CDR1 SGDLS, CDR2 YYNGEE. V was cut by 0 bases and J by 6 bases, with 18 bases left in between. The CDR3 totals 16 residues. In DNA, the CDR3 is TGTGCCAGCAGCGTAGATGGGGACACCCTCCCCCATGGCTACACCTTC. Its translation is CASSVDGDTLPHGYTF.

This chain joins TRBV27 and TRBJ1-5; D remains ambiguous. Trimming shortened V by 3 bases and J by 0 bases, and 9 bases separated the two germline ends. The length of the CDR3 is 15 residues. The V gene's germline CDR1 is MNHEY and CDR2 SMNVEV (reference sequence). CDR3: CASSFSYSSNQPQHF. The CDR3 DNA reads TGTGCCAGCAGTTTCTCTTACAGTAGCAATCAGCCCCAGCATTTT.